This TCR beta chain is from a study of chemoradiotherapy in HPV16-positive cancers. The assay was immunoSEQ multiplex PCR, and TCRdb's table has in-frame clones only and misses some. This table holds about 14,000 clones, 89% found once. The clonotype originates from a human donor with HPV-associated anogenital cancer. This sample comprised tumor tissue, obtained from a patient who underwent chemoradiotherapy.

The CDR3 DNA follows: TGTGCCAGCAAAAGGACTAGCGGATCGGATACGCAGTATTTT. It translates to CASKRTSGSDTQYF. The rearrangement uses TRBV13 and TRBJ2-3; 10 nucleotides match TRBD2. Trimming cost V 7 bases and J 6 bases; bases outside gene matches: 7. Per germline, CDR1 PRHDT and CDR2 FYEKMQ (reference sequence). The CDR3 runs to 14 residues.